This TCR beta chain was retrieved from a study of neurological immune-mediated disorders. Whole-study results and caveats: Subjects shared no identical expanded-clone CDR3 amino acid sequences, suggesting private TCR-beta repertoires in all groups.

5'RACE with 10-nucleotide random UMIs produced the cDNA. TCRdb ran MiXCR on the 5' RACE reads and lists one entry per CDR3 protein. The table records 80,000 to 85,000 distinct CDR3 sequences, just over 2.5% of them present only once. Stored at -80 C, 2 million PBMCs were the source of the unsorted libraries. This clonotype was detected ten times or more. Its specificity is unknown. Between the trimmed V and J ends, which lost 0 bases and 6 bases, there was a span of 9 bases. This CDR3 is 14 amino acids long. Germline-derived CDR1 and CDR2 are LGHNA and YSLEER. The material sequenced was PBMCs. The sequence derives from a woman in her 30s with multiple sclerosis. This chain uses TRBV4-3 with TRBJ2-4; no firm D call. In nucleotides, the CDR3 is TGCGCCAGCAGCCAAGAAAGGGAACCAAACATTCAGTACTTC. Translation: CASSQEREPNIQYF.